This T cell receptor beta chain appears in the sequencing data of a study of CD8 T cells in Susac syndrome. Germline-derived CDR1 and CDR2 are LNHNV and YYDKDF (reference sequence). The J segment lost 5 bases and the V segment lost 2 bases, leaving 7 bases of the junction unmatched. The CDR3 consists of 16 residues. cDNA came from about 0.5 to 1 ug RNA primed by random hexamers. TCRdb reanalysed the immunoSEQ multiplex PCR reads using MiXCR and keeps one entry per CDR3 protein. The sample lists hundreds of thousands of distinct CDR3 sequences, 90% to 96% occurring once. The TCR comes from a human donor with Susac syndrome. This chain connects TRBV15 to TRBJ1-5, with 9 bases matching TRBD1. Sequenced sample: CD4+ T cells from PBMCs. This CDR3 reads CATSRTPGQGYQPQHF. CDR3 nucleotide sequence: TGTGCCACCAGCAGAACCCCGGGACAGGGCTATCAGCCCCAGCATTTT.